This TCR beta chain was observed in a study of CD8 T cells in ankylosing spondylitis (dated 2017 in TCRdb). At the level of the whole study: The study set out to find disease-linked TCR variants by profiling T cell receptor beta repertoires in ankylosing spondylitis patients and healthy donors. The whole study cohort included 85 to 120 healthy donors and some 27 ankylosing spondylitis patients. Peripheral blood samples were taken, and synovial fluid was additionally collected from ankylosing spondylitis patients. Findings and caveats that apply to the study as a whole: A TCR beta motif made up of seven or eight highly homologous amino acid variants appeared to be characteristic of blood from ankylosing spondylitis patients. The disease-linked clones were reported to be significantly enriched in matched synovial fluid samples from ankylosing spondylitis patients. Some TCR beta motif variants had previously been reported in synovial fluid and blood of reactive arthritis patients, which suggested common disease-initiation mechanisms. The disease-linked clones showed a CD8+ phenotype and occurred at relatively low frequencies in peripheral blood.

This clonotype was counted between two and nine times. The clone's antigen remains unknown. No clone much larger than this one lies a single base away; base qualities are absent. Reads for this sample came from an Illumina HiSeq 2500. Quantitative 5'-RACE with molecular barcodes was the method used to prepare the TCR beta libraries. Concerning the study's data processing: Disease-linked TCR variants were identified with a new computational method built on a probabilistic model of VDJ rearrangement. Using fastp at Q25 and MiXCR, TCRdb reprocessed the public reads and kept productive beta chains. Each entry is one CDR3 protein sequence, shown with its most common DNA and genes. TCRdb's processing, not the authors' own work, is the source of the V and J calls. The sample includes 220,000 or so distinct CDR3 sequences, with around 17% observed a single time. About 42% of the sample comes from the top ten.

The receptor comes from a male donor with ankylosing spondylitis. The sample was blood, either unsorted or a sorted T cell fraction (not recorded which).

This receptor has the CDR3 CSAREGQGATYEQYF. The base sequence is TGCAGTGCTAGAGAAGGACAGGGGGCGACCTACGAGCAGTACTTC. The chain employs TRBV20-1 and TRBJ2-7, and TRBD1 aligns with 11 junction nucleotides. Based on the germline V gene (reference sequence), the CDR1 and CDR2 sequences are DFQATT and SNEGSKA. The germline V and J ends show losses of 0 bases and 2 bases respectively, and no gene match explains 3 bases of the junction. The CDR3 covers 15 residues, taking in both the cysteine and the phenylalanine. Kept here is only the CDR3 DNA, which spans 45 bases and is read in frame from base 1.